This T cell receptor beta chain was found in a study of vaccination and CD4 T cells after COVID-19. Overall study: Blood was drawn a median around 71 days post second dose, range 14 to 241.

Treatment described: 10-day PBMC culture with coronavirus spike peptide pools or control peptides (ViraFEST assay). Germline V gene data show CDR1 as SGHTA and CDR2 as FQGNSA. The CDR3 contains 15 residues. V was clipped by 4 bases and J by 10 bases; unmatched bases: 12. Cultured CD4+ T cell DNA was sequenced using the Oncomine TCR Beta short-read assay. Using its own MiXCR run on the PCR reads, TCRdb lists one record per CDR3 protein. The table has fewer than 25,000 distinct CDR3 sequences, 42% seen once. This clonotype was picked up a small number of times. Its target is not known. Sequenced material: CD4+ T cells from blood, cultured in vitro, taken before SARS-CoV-2 vaccination. This chain joins TRBV7-2 and TRBJ2-5; 10 nucleotides agree with TRBD2. The TCR originated in a human donor who had recovered from COVID-19. In nucleotides, the CDR3 is TGTGCCAGCAGCTACTACACTAGCGGGATGTTAATCCAGTACTTC. It specifies CASSYYTSGMLIQYF.